Listed below are T cell receptor beta chains from one sample, sequenced in a study of blood T cell repertoires in COVID-19. Data came from immunoSEQ multiplex PCR; TCRdb stores just in-frame clones and leaves some out. This sample carries about 150,000 clones, 76% of them seen once, and the ten largest clones take roughly 4.5%. The sequenced material came from peripheral blood. The receptors were sampled from a man in his fifties or sixties with acute or convalescent COVID-19. CDR3s include the opening cysteine and the closing phenylalanine or tryptophan. The order of the fields is V gene, D gene, clone size, J gene, CDR3 protein, CDR3 DNA. A D gene is named only where the DNA matches it firmly. Clone sizes are given selectively: once, few, many, or a class where the clone is expanded.

>TRBV6-5|NA|few|TRBJ1-2
CASSYKFGLPYGYTF
TGTGCCAGCAGTTACAAGTTTGGCCTTCCCTATGGCTACACCTTC
>TRBV2|NA|few|TRBJ2-7
CASKNAGLFYEQYF
TGTGCCAGCAAGAACGCGGGACTCTTCTACGAGCAGTACTTC
>TRBV3-1/TRBV3-2|TRBD1|NA|TRBJ1-1
CASSPRDSINTEAFF
TGTGCCAGCAGCCCTCGGGACAGTATTAACACTGAAGCTTTCTTT
>TRBV6-5|TRBD2|NA|TRBJ2-7
CASSSPSGHFLYEQYF
TGTGCCAGCAGTTCGCCTAGCGGGCACTTCCTTTACGAGCAGTACTTC
>TRBV5-4|TRBD2|NA|TRBJ2-7
CASSASSGRYEQYF
TGTGCCAGCAGCGCCTCTAGCGGGAGATACGAGCAGTACTTC
>TRBV11-3|TRBD2|NA|TRBJ2-1
CASSPGGTSGNGEQFF
TGTGCCAGCAGCCCCGGGGGGACTAGCGGGAATGGTGAGCAGTTCTTC
>TRBV24-1|TRBD2|NA|TRBJ2-3
CATSDPRTSGDTQYF
TGTGCCACCAGTGATCCGCGGACTAGCGGAGATACGCAGTATTTT
>TRBV5-1|NA|NA|TRBJ2-3
CASSPPGGRGGTQYF
TGCGCCAGCAGCCCCCCTGGGGGAAGAGGGGGTACGCAGTATTTT
>TRBV5-8|NA|NA|TRBJ2-5
CASSPRLGVGETQYF
TGTGCCAGCAGCCCACGACTAGGGGTTGGAGAGACCCAGTACTTC
>TRBV7-2|TRBD2|NA|TRBJ2-1
CASSLGGSLYNEQFF
TGTGCCAGCAGCTTAGGCGGGAGTCTCTACAATGAGCAGTTCTTC
>TRBV28|TRBD1|NA|TRBJ2-7
CASSFPGQGALGDYEQYF
TGTGCCAGCAGTTTCCCGGGACAGGGGGCTCTGGGCGACTACGAGCAGTACTTC
>TRBV12-5|NA|NA|TRBJ1-1
CASGLGQGEAFF
TGTGCTAGTGGTTTGGGGCAGGGAGAAGCTTTCTTT
>TRBV4-1|NA|few|TRBJ1-2
CASSQGGDDLGYGYTF
TGCGCCAGCAGCCAAGGGGGGGACGACCTGGGCTATGGCTACACCTTC
>TRBV13|NA|once|TRBJ2-3
CASSFEQGTDTQYF
TGTGCCAGCAGCTTCGAACAGGGTACAGATACGCAGTATTTT
>TRBV7-9|TRBD2|NA|TRBJ2-3
CASSPRGLAGADTQYF
TGTGCCAGCAGCCCACGGGGACTAGCGGGAGCAGATACGCAGTATTTT
>TRBV5-1|NA|NA|TRBJ1-2
CASSLTGNRDGYTF
TGCGCCAGCAGCTTGACAGGGAATAGGGATGGCTACACCTTC
>TRBV6-6|NA|once|TRBJ2-1
CASKLPFEEQFF
TGTGCCAGCAAACTACCGTTCGAGGAGCAGTTCTTC
>TRBV2|NA|NA|TRBJ1-5
CASKAGSYSNQPQHF
TGTGCCAGCAAAGCAGGGTCATATAGCAATCAGCCCCAGCATTTT
>TRBV19|NA|NA|TRBJ2-1
CASSIGLQSYNEQFF
TGTGCCAGTAGTATAGGACTCCAATCCTACAATGAGCAGTTCTTC
>TRBV19|TRBD1|NA|TRBJ1-5
CASSTTGGSGNQPQHF
TGTGCCAGTAGTACGACAGGGGGCTCGGGCAATCAGCCCCAGCATTTT
>TRBV19|TRBD1|NA|TRBJ2-7
CASSIAQGAPYEQYF
TGTGCCAGTAGTATAGCCCAGGGGGCCCCCTACGAGCAGTACTTC
>TRBV5-5|TRBD1|NA|TRBJ2-3
CASSLRQGSTDTQYF
TGTGCCAGCAGCCTACGACAGGGGAGCACAGATACGCAGTATTTT
>TRBV20-1|NA|NA|TRBJ1-1
CRVRVGTEAFF
TGCAGGGTTCGCGTTGGCACTGAAGCTTTCTTT
>TRBV18|NA|NA|TRBJ1-2
CASSPQGLNGYTF
TGTGCCAGCTCACCACAGGGACTTAATGGCTACACCTTC
>TRBV13|TRBD1|few|TRBJ2-1
CASSLQGAYYNEQFF
TGTGCCAGCAGCTTACAGGGGGCTTATTACAATGAGCAGTTCTTC
>TRBV7-6|NA|NA|TRBJ2-3
CASSLAVQGTDTQYF
TGTGCCAGCAGCTTAGCGGTCCAGGGTACAGATACGCAGTATTTT
>TRBV28|NA|NA|TRBJ2-3
CASSPDWGTDTQYF
TGTGCCAGCAGTCCGGACTGGGGCACAGATACGCAGTATTTT
>TRBV10-1|TRBD2|NA|TRBJ2-3
CASSEDSGRAPDTQYF
TGCGCCAGCAGTGAAGATAGCGGGAGGGCCCCAGATACGCAGTATTTT
>TRBV5-4|NA|NA|TRBJ1-6
CASSYGDSPLHF
TGTGCCAGCAGCTACGGGGATTCACCCCTCCACTTT
>TRBV24-1|NA|NA|TRBJ2-5
CATSDPGQTETQYF
TGTGCCACCAGTGACCCCGGACAGACAGAGACCCAGTACTTC
>TRBV4-2|TRBD1|NA|TRBJ2-7
CASSQSDRGSEQYF
TGTGCCAGCAGCCAATCGGACAGGGGTAGCGAGCAGTACTTC
>TRBV5-4|NA|NA|TRBJ1-2
CASSLDTNYGYTF
TGTGCCAGCAGCTTGGACACGAACTATGGCTACACCTTC